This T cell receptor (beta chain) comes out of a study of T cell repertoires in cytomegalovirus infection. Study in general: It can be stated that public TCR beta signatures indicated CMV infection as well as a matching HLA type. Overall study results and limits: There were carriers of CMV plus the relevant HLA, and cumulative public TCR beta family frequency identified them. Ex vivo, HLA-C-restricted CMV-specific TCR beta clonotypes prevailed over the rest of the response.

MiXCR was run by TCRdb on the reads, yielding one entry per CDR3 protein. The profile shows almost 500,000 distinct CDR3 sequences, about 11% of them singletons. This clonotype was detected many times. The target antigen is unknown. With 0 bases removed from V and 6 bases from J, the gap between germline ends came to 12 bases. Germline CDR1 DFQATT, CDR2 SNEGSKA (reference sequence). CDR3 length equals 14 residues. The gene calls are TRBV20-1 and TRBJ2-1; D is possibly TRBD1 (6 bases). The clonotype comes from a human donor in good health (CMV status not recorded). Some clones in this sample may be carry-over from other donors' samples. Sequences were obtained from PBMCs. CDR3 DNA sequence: TGCAGTGCTAGAGATTCGCAGGGGCCCAATGAGCAGTTCTTC. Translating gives CSARDSQGPNEQFF.